This TCR beta chain was sequenced for a study of CD4 T cells in relation to SARS-CoV-2 and coronaviruses. Study details: After 10 days of antigen culture, PBMC TCR beta CDR3s were sequenced.

With respect to this clone: Its cognate antigen is unknown.

CD4+ T cells from unexposed donors were obtained before the COVID-19 pandemic (2011-2018). The cells were cultured for about ten days before CD4+ T cells were isolated. Cells permitting, SARS-CoV-2 S/N and four cold-coronavirus spikes were tested on unexposed-donor CD4+ T cells. Overall study results and limits: No donor gave both pre-pandemic and post-infection samples.

The data were produced by immunoSEQ multiplex PCR, yet TCRdb's version contains in-frame clones alone and is incomplete. The sample carries roughly 21,000 clones, under 85% recorded once. The material sequenced was CD4+ T cells from PBMCs, cultured in vitro. The receptor's source is a human donor in good health.

CDR3 protein: CASSQREVNTGELFF. CDR3 sequence (DNA): TGTGCCAGCAGCCAGAGGGAAGTGAACACCGGGGAGCTGTTTTTT. This rearrangement joins TRBV3-1 (or the pseudogene TRBV3-2) to TRBJ2-2; a weak D match, TRBD2 (5 bases). The length of the CDR3 is 15 residues. V was pared by 3 bases and J by 1 base, with 9 bases between. CDR1 is LGHDT, CDR2 YNNKEL, per germline (reference sequence).